The source of this TCR beta chain is a study of spatial heterogeneity in lung cancer. V dropped 6 bases and J dropped 10; count of bases not matched to a gene: 10. The CDR3 covers 14 residues. Looked up from germline, CDR1 is MNHEY and CDR2 is SVGAGI. Time point reported: sample taken at primary tumor resection. Untreated early-stage non-small cell lung cancer patients, some 70 in total, were the donors. Whole RNA was taken from tumor, nontumor lung or frozen PBMC; it was then sequenced unsorted. Study conclusions and caveats: Circulating ubiquitous expanded tumor TCRs were observed more frequently at resection than at follow-up.

Comment on this clonotype: The target antigen is unknown.

TCRdb reprocessed the 5' RACE reads with MiXCR, giving one entry per CDR3 protein. The sample has 55,000 to 70,000 distinct CDR3 sequences, under 7.5% seen once. V gene TRBV6-5 combines with J gene TRBJ1-4; 8 positions match TRBD1. The sample here was PBMCs, taken at surgery. This TCR was sampled from a female donor with early-stage non-small cell lung cancer. The CDR3 DNA sequence: TGTGCCAGCAGCCGGACGAATCAGGGGGCAAAACTGTTTTTT. The encoded protein is CASSRTNQGAKLFF.